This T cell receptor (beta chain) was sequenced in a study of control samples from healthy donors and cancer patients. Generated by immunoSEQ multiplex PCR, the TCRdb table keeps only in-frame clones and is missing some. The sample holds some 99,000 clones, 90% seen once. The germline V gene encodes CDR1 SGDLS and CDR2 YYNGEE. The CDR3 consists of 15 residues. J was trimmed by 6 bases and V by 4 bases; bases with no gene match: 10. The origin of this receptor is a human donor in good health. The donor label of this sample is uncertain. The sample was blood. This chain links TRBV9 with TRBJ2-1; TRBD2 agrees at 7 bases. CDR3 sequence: CASSLTGTTRNEQFF. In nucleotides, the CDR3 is TGTGCCAGCAGCTTGACCGGGACTACCCGCAATGAGCAGTTCTTC.